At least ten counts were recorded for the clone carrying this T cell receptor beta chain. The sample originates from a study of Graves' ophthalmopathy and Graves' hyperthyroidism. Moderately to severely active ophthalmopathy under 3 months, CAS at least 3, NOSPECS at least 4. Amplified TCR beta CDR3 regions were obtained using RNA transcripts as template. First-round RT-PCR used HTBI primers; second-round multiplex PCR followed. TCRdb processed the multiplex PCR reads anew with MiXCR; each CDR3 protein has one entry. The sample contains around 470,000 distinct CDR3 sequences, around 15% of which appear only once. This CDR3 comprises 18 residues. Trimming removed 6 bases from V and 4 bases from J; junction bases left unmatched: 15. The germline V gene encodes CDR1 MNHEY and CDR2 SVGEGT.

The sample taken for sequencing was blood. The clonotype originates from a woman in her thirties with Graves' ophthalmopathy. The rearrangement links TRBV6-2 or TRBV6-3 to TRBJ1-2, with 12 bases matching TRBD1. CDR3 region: CASSPVGTGGGRFYGYTF. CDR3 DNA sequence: TGTGCCAGCAGCCCCGTCGGGACAGGGGGCGGTAGATTCTATGGCTACACCTTC.